This entry describes one T cell receptor (beta chain). Its antigen is unknown. The data were taken from a study of PD-L1 blockade in urothelial cancer. Study-wide background: Blood was tested 3 weeks (second dose) and 6 weeks into treatment.

Only in-frame clones appear in the TCRdb table, and some are missing; sequencing was by immunoSEQ multiplex PCR. The table includes about 52,000 clones, approximately 75% detected once. Study outcomes and limitations: Below-median pretreatment blood TCR clonality predicted better survival.

Trimming took 1 base from V and 0 from J; bases not matched to a gene: 6. CDR3 size: 17 residues. In germline, CDR1 is MGHDK, CDR2 SYGVNS. This clonotype was sampled from a man in his 70s with urothelial cancer. The sequencing used PBMCs, collected around atezolizumab (anti-PD-L1) treatment. The chain combines TRBV25-1 with TRBJ1-3, with 7 bases aligning to TRBD1. The CDR3 spells CASSELRQGLSGNTIYF. CDR3 in DNA: TGTGCCAGCAGTGAATTAAGACAGGGCCTCTCTGGAAACACCATATATTTT.